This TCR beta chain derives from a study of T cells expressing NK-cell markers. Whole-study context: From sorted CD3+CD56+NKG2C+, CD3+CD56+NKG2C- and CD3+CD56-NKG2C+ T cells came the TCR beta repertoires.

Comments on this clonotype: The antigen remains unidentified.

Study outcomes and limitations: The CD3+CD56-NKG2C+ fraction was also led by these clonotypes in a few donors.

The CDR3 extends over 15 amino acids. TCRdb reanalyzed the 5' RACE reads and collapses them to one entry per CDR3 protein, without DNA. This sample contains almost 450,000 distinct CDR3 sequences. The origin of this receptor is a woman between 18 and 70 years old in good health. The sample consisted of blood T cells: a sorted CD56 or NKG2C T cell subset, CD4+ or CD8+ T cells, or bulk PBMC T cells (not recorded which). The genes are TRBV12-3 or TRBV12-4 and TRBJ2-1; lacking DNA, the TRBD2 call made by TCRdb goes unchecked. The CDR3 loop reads CASTFRTSGSNEQFF.